This TCR beta chain was documented in a study of blood T cells in healthy people across ages. With a J-beta primer mix and a sample-barcoded 5' primer, a second PCR ran about 7 to 12 cycles. One entry per CDR3 protein, called by TCRdb with MiXCR from the 5' RACE reads. The sample has over 750,000 distinct CDR3 sequences, roughly 25% seen once; the top ten hold under 9.5%. This clonotype was observed a handful of times. CDR3 size: 16 residues. Trimming cost V 4 bases and J 3 bases; bases outside gene matches: 10. CDR1 is SGDLS, CDR2 YYNGEE, per germline. These sequences were also reported in another study, on T cells of mothers and their children.

The sample consisted of blood. This sequence was found in a boy aged 5-17 years in good health. The gene calls are TRBV9 and TRBJ2-1, with 7 bases aligning to TRBD2. CDR3 nucleotides: TGTGCCAGCAGCTACCTGGCGCTAGCGGACTACAATGAGCAGTTCTTC. Residues: CASSYLALADYNEQFF.